The subject of this entry is one TCR beta chain. These data belong to a study of T cell changes during pregnancy in multiple sclerosis. The V segment lost 0 bases and the J segment 5 bases; nucleotides outside the gene matches: 4. Germline V gene lookup returns CDR1 LGHNA and CDR2 YSLEER. The CDR3 has 17 amino acids. The data were produced by immunoSEQ multiplex PCR, yet TCRdb's version contains in-frame clones alone and is incomplete. Here the sample spans 65,000 to 90,000 clones, roughly nine tenths being singletons. Source: peripheral blood, taken in the first trimester of pregnancy. V is TRBV4-3 and J is TRBJ2-1; 13 bases fit TRBD2. This TCR was recovered from a female donor with multiple sclerosis, enrolled in a pregnancy study. DNA of the CDR3: TGCGCCAGCAGCCAAGAGGAGACTAGCGGGGGGAACAATGAGCAGTTCTTC. Its protein is CASSQEETSGGNNEQFF.